This TCR beta chain was recorded in a study of blood T cell repertoires in COVID-19. Study information: The study drew acute and convalescent COVID-19 samples from the United States, Italy and Spain.

Original methodology: Nucleated cell number was recorded as an estimate derived from reference gene primer amplification. Method: immunoSEQ multiplex PCR; TCRdb's copy keeps in-frame clones and lacks some. V and J calls and clone size are those listed in that table; D and trimming were worked out from the DNA. The sample gives under 250,000 clones, approximately 86% of which show up once; 5.5% to 7.5% is in the top ten. Germline assignment: CDR1 LNHDA and CDR2 SQIVND (reference sequence). The CDR3 extends over 16 amino acids. The ends were cut back, 6 bases at V and 5 bases at J, with 19 bases in the middle.

Sequences were obtained from peripheral blood. The chain joins TRBV19 to TRBJ1-4; D perhaps matches TRBD1 (5 bases). The receptor was derived from a woman in her seventies with active or convalescent COVID-19. The CDR3 here is CASRPQGLPLNEKLFF. Written as DNA, the CDR3 is TGTGCCAGTAGGCCGCAGGGACTGCCGTTAAATGAAAAACTGTTTTTT.